The 21 T cell receptor beta chains below were found in one sample sequenced in a study of T-cell memory formation after mild COVID-19. Each CDR3 protein is one row after TCRdb ran MiXCR on the 5' RACE reads. The sample records around 320,000 distinct CDR3 sequences, 25% to 30% being singletons. Sequenced sample: PBMCs or a T cell subset sorted from them (not recorded which). These receptors were taken from an adult woman who had mild COVID-19 (a few samples of this study predate the infection). Cell type and time point are not known.

V and J are TRBV12-3 or TRBV12-4 and TRBJ2-7, with D possibly TRBD1 on 6 matching bases. This CDR3 contains 12 residues. The germline V and J ends were trimmed by 3 bases and 5 bases, with 8 bases remaining between them. The CDR3, as DNA: TGTGCCAGCAGTTTTAGGGGGAACGAGCAGTACTTC. Its protein product is CASSFRGNEQYF.

This chain links TRBV5-1 with TRBJ2-7, with TRBD1 matching 7 bases. The CDR3 is made up of 16 amino acids. The junction had 13 bases not matched to a gene; V was cut back by 4 bases and J by 3 bases. Germline CDR1 is SGHRS and CDR2 is YFSETQ. The CDR3 loop is CASSPRSGTAHYEQYF. CDR3 in DNA: TGCGCCAGCAGCCCGAGGTCCGGGACAGCCCACTACGAGCAGTACTTC.

This clonotype was recorded a few times. This chain links TRBV12-3 or TRBV12-4 with TRBJ2-2; D is tentatively TRBD1 or TRBD2 (6 bases each). The CDR3 runs to 17 residues. Trimming took 4 bases from V and 4 from J, leaving 19 bases between them. CDR3 nucleotide sequence: TGTGCCAGCAGTTCTGATCTGGGGGGCCTGGGCACCGGGGAGCTGTTTTTT. Translation: CASSSDLGGLGTGELFF.

The chain is built from TRBV9 and TRBJ1-3, with TRBD1 identical over 10 bases. The V gene's germline CDR1 is SGDLS and CDR2 YYNGEE. V lost 4 bases and J lost 3; bases outside the gene matches: 7. CDR3 length equals 16 residues. The CDR3 sequence is CASSLHDRGLGNTIYF. CDR3 coding DNA: TGTGCCAGCAGCCTCCACGACAGGGGGCTTGGAAACACCATATATTTT.

The chain carries TRBV7-9 and TRBJ2-4; D is unresolved. The CDR3 has 12 amino acids. V was trimmed by 4 bases and J by 4 bases, leaving 5 bases between them. Germline V gene lookup returns CDR1 SEHNR and CDR2 FQNEAQ (reference sequence). This CDR3 reads CASSSLKNIQYF. DNA of the CDR3: TGTGCCAGCAGCTCCTTAAAAAACATTCAGTACTTC.

The chain couples TRBV7-3 to TRBJ2-5; D tentatively fits TRBD1 or TRBD2 (5 bases each). The ends were cut back, 1 base at V and 7 bases at J, with 10 bases in the middle. This CDR3 is built from 13 residues. In germline, CDR1 is SGHTA, CDR2 FQGTGA. The CDR3 DNA follows: TGTGCCAGCAGCTTAAACCAGGGAGCGACCCAGTACTTC. It yields the protein CASSLNQGATQYF.

In this sample, this clonotype turned up once. CDR3 protein: CASSQEGEPGTVSNQPQHF. The CDR3 bases are TGCGCCAGCAGCCAAGAGGGGGAACCCGGGACAGTTAGCAATCAGCCCCAGCATTTT. This chain uses TRBV4-1 with TRBJ1-5, with 7 bases fitting TRBD1. CDR3 length equals 19 residues. V shed 0 bases and J 0 bases; nucleotides not matched to a gene: 11. Germline V gene data show CDR1 as MGHRA and CDR2 as YSYEKL.

This clonotype was recorded a few times. The V gene is TRBV7-9, the J gene TRBJ2-7, with 9 bases that match TRBD1. V lost 5 bases, J lost 2 bases, and 7 bases stayed unmatched. The CDR3 spans 15 residues. The V gene's germline CDR1 is SEHNR and CDR2 FQNEAQ (reference sequence). The DNA of the CDR3 is TGTGCCAGCAGCCCTCCCGGGACAGGGCCCTACGAGCAGTACTTC. Protein: CASSPPGTGPYEQYF.

The chain uses TRBV5-1 and TRBJ1-1; D possibly corresponds to TRBD1 (6 bases). The CDR3 spans 13 residues. V lost 4 bases to trimming and J lost 9 bases, with 16 bases between them. Germline CDR1 and CDR2: SGHRS and YFSETQ. The CDR3 reads CASSRIWTEQAFF. In DNA, the CDR3 is TGCGCCAGCAGCCGGATTTGGACAGAGCAAGCTTTCTTT.

The V gene is TRBV29-1, the J gene TRBJ2-1; TRBD2 aligns across 12 bases. Germline loops: CDR1 SQVTM, CDR2 ANQGSEA. CDR3 size: 13 residues. The V and J ends lost 6 bases and 7 bases, in that order; junction bases with no gene match: 4. CDR3 amino acids: CSVRLAGVNEQFF. In DNA form, the CDR3 reads TGCAGCGTCCGACTAGCGGGAGTAAATGAGCAGTTCTTC.

This clonotype was detected only a few times. This chain links TRBV24-1 with TRBJ2-4; D not resolved. The CDR3 sequence is 16 residues long. Trimming pared 0 bases from V and 0 bases from J, leaving 8 bases between. Germline V gene sequence: CDR1 KGHDR, CDR2 SFDVKD. This CDR3 reads CATSDLLEIAKNIQYF. The CDR3 DNA follows: TGTGCCACCAGTGATTTGCTGGAGATAGCCAAAAACATTCAGTACTTC.

The CDR3 here is CASSPEPLSDTIYF. The CDR3 coding sequence is TGTGCCAGCAGCCCCGAGCCCTTATCAGACACCATATATTTT. V usage is TRBV7-6 and J usage is TRBJ1-3, with unresolved D. Germline lookup yields CDR1 SGHVS and CDR2 FNYEAQ. CDR3 size: 14 residues. The V end was cut by 5 bases, the J end by 8 bases, with 16 bases between.

This clonotype was picked up many times. V gene TRBV6-6 combines with J gene TRBJ2-7; no definite D call. The CDR3 is 13 amino acids. Trimming left V 2 bases short and J 6 bases short, with 11 bases between. Germline values: CDR1 MNHNY, CDR2 SVGAGI (reference sequence). The CDR3: CASSYDFRFEQYF. Written as DNA, the CDR3 is TGTGCCAGCAGTTACGACTTCAGGTTCGAGCAGTACTTC.

The V and J genes are TRBV18 and TRBJ2-1; D might be TRBD2 (6 bases). Between the trimmed V and J ends, which lost 3 bases and 7 bases, there was a span of 22 bases. The length of the CDR3 is 17 residues. CDR1 is KGHSH, CDR2 LQKENI, per germline. The CDR3 DNA reads TGTGCCAGCTCACCCCCCGGGAGAGCGGGTGTTTCGAATGAGCAGTTCTTC. It is translated as CASSPPGRAGVSNEQFF.

The chain uses TRBV7-8 and TRBJ2-5; no firm D call. The CDR3 totals 12 residues. Germline V CDR1 and CDR2: SGHVS, FQNEAQ. Trimming took off 4 bases at V and 4 bases at J, with 7 bases between the two ends. CDR3 coding DNA: TGTGCCAGCAGCTCCCTGGGAGAGACCCAGTACTTC. Protein: CASSSLGETQYF.

This clonotype showed up just a few times. The V gene is TRBV29-1, the J gene TRBJ2-5; D may be TRBD1 (7 bases). V lost 0 bases to trimming and J lost 5 bases, with 19 bases between them. The CDR3 is made up of 16 amino acids. Germline CDR1 and CDR2: SQVTM and ANQGSEA. The CDR3: CSVEDLRQGGSETQYF. DNA of the CDR3: TGCAGCGTTGAAGATCTCCGGCAGGGGGGCTCGGAGACCCAGTACTTC. The whole variable domain, filled in from reference TRBV29-1 and TRBJ2-5, reads SAVISQKPSRDICQRGTSLTIQCQVDSQVTMMFWYRQQPGQSLTLIATANQGSEATYESGFVIDKFPISRPNLTFSTLTVSNMSPEDSSIYLCSVEDLRQGGSETQYFGPGTRLLVL.

The chain links TRBV24-1 to TRBJ2-3, with D possibly matching TRBD1 (5 bases). There are 14 residues in the CDR3. Germline V lookup: CDR1 KGHDR, CDR2 SFDVKD. The V and J ends lost 4 bases and 3 bases respectively, with 10 bases between them. The CDR3 sequence: CATSDPKGTDTQYF. As DNA, the CDR3 is TGTGCCACCAGTGACCCGAAGGGGACAGATACGCAGTATTTT.

This clonotype has a handful of counts. V is TRBV12-3 or TRBV12-4 and J is TRBJ2-7; 7 nucleotides line up with TRBD1. V dropped 1 base and J dropped 0; count of bases not matched to a gene: 6. The CDR3 is 16 residues long. CDR3 nucleotides: TGTGCCAGCAGTTTAGGGCAGGGGGTTTCCTCCTACGAGCAGTACTTC. It codes for CASSLGQGVSSYEQYF.

In its sample, this clonotype was seen many times. The junction differs from germline at one of its ends, possibly a read error. The V and J genes are TRBV5-1 and TRBJ2-7; TRBD1 aligns across 10 bases. The length of the CDR3 is 14 residues. Germline CDR1 is SGHRS and CDR2 is YFSETQ. The CDR3 DNA reads TGTGCCAGCAGCTCCGGGACAGGGGCCTACGAGCAGTACTTC. Translating it yields CASSSGTGAYEQYF. Variable domain in full (rest from reference TRBV5-1 and TRBJ2-7): KAGVTQTPRYLIKTRGQQVTLSCSPISGHRSVSWYQQTPGQGLQFLFEYFSETQRNKGNFPGRFSGRQFSNSRSEMNVSTLELGDSALYLCASSSGTGAYEQYFGPGTRLTVT.

In DNA, the CDR3 is TGCAGTGCTAGAGACCGGGACGCCGACACAGATACGCAGTATTTT. It yields the protein CSARDRDADTDTQYF. V usage is TRBV20-1 and J usage is TRBJ2-3; D assignment may be TRBD1 or TRBD2 (5 bases each). The CDR3 consists of 15 residues. Germline assignment: CDR1 DFQATT and CDR2 SNEGSKA (reference sequence). V was cut by 0 bases and J by 2 bases, with 12 bases left in between.

The V call is TRBV2, the J call TRBJ2-7; TRBD2 is a possible D gene (6 bases). Germline CDR1 reads SNHLY; CDR2 reads FYNNEI. V gave up 4 bases and J gave up 2 bases, with 15 bases separating them. The CDR3 consists of 15 residues. The CDR3, as DNA: TGTGCCAGCAGTGTAGGTGGGCCGGGGGCCTACGAGCAGTACTTC. Translating it yields CASSVGGPGAYEQYF.